The present T cell receptor (beta chain) was sequenced within a study of post-analysis software for immune sequencing data (dated by TCRdb to between 2014 and 2017). About the full investigation: The recorded disease courses included relapsing-remitting, secondary progressive and progressive-relapsing multiple sclerosis, and some patients had no subtype annotation. The patient repertoires were set against about 10 previously published healthy control repertoires from donors whose ages ranged from roughly 6 to 27 years. A subset of samples was prepared in parallel using single-end sample barcoding, then pooled and co-amplified after Illumina adapter ligation. The full study reports these points: The multiple sclerosis patient group was slightly younger than the control group. About five TRBV segments, including TRBV5-6, TRBV5-1 and TRBV20-1, were significantly more frequent in patients than controls. Compared with controls, multiple sclerosis patients had significantly lower normalized Chao1 diversity, a finding suggesting substantial peripheral T-cell clonal expansion. Strong co-clustering of samples prepared in the same batch was shown by direct clustering with F measure, prompting a batch-effect correction.

To demonstrate the VDJtools post-analysis software, the study profiled TCR beta repertoires from the peripheral blood of 10 to 15 young patients with multiple sclerosis. Multiple sclerosis patients were children and adolescents aged about 6 to 16 years. Library method: PCR. Sequencer: Illumina HiSeq 2500. To reduce PCR and sequencing biases, unique molecular identifiers were incorporated into the TCR beta cDNA libraries. About 500,000 cDNA molecules were obtained for every 1 to 10 million input T cells, so each molecule roughly corresponded to one T cell. The patient libraries were prepared and sequenced with the same protocol used for the earlier healthy control dataset. Within a given batch, samples were prepared together, multiplexed and sequenced on the same HiSeq lane. The study's own analysis went as follows. Raw barcoded reads were processed with MIGEC, and single-read molecular identifier groups were discarded before consensus assembly and CDR3 extraction. VDJtools was used for post-analysis of the clonotype tables, and diversity was normalized by down-sampling every dataset to the size of the smallest sample. Repertoire overlap clustering matched CDR3 amino acid but not nucleotide sequences to correct batch-related cross-sample contamination. TCRdb applied fastp at Q25 and MiXCR to the public reads, then kept only in-frame beta chains. Each CDR3 protein gets just one entry, which takes the most common genes and DNA from the rows behind it. What appears here as the V and J calls and clone size reflects TCRdb's work, not the paper's. In this sample the table shows a few hundred thousand distinct CDR3 sequences, approximately 38% of which occur a single time. The ten top clones hold over 10% of the sample.

Based on the germline V gene (reference sequence), the CDR1 and CDR2 sequences are SEHNR and FQNEAQ. Measured from the cysteine to the phenylalanine, the CDR3 is 12 residues long. Just CDR3 DNA is preserved here, 36 bases in frame from base 1. On this clonotype: Its antigen is still unknown. Its ends do not fully match the called genes, so a read error is possible.

In this chain, TRBV7-9 is recombined with TRBJ1-5, with the D gene uncertain. The receptor comes from a girl aged 5 to 17 with multiple sclerosis. Sequenced sample: blood. Here the CDR3 is given as CVSSFTGQPQHF. The bases read TGTGTCAGCAGCTTTACGGGGCAGCCCCAGCATTTT.